This TCR beta chain was sequenced in a study of T cell responses to AZD1222 COVID-19 vaccine. Overall study context: Combined were second doses at about 4 or about 12 weeks. Overall study results and limits: A mostly white British donor set with more females was recruited, and clonal diversity was possibly underestimated. Only 5 or 6 individuals given AZD1222 were seropositive at baseline. Spike was spanned by vaccine-associated CD4 TCRs, with dominance at 160-218 and 743-854.

To note about this clone: Its antigen is not identified.

The V end was cut by 7 bases, the J end by 0 bases, with 12 bases between. CDR1 is MDHEN and CDR2 is SYDVKM in the germline V gene. The CDR3 has 14 amino acids. Measured with immunoSEQ multiplex PCR; TCRdb has only the in-frame clones, and not every one. The data show around 89,000 clones, approximately 91% seen once. The clonotype originates from an adult in good health. The source material was peripheral blood, sampled on day 0 of AZD1222 vaccination. The rearrangement uses TRBV28 and TRBJ1-1, with D perhaps TRBD1 (5 bases). The DNA of the CDR3 is TGTGCCAGCACCTCGACAGCAATGAACACTGAAGCTTTCTTT. Translation: CASTSTAMNTEAFF.